This T cell receptor (beta chain) was recorded in a study of OX40 agonist ivuxolimab in advanced cancers. For the study at large: There were three patients with partial responses, one having hepatocellular carcinoma and two cutaneous melanoma.

Comments on this clone: Its cognate antigen is unknown.

V dropped 4 bases and J dropped 7 bases, with 4 bases sitting between them. The germline V gene encodes CDR1 SGHVS and CDR2 FQNEAQ. CDR3 length: 11 residues. The study, taken as a whole, reports: Normalized T-cell clonal expansion was also low in a subset of nonresponders. CD8+ T cells (on average) carried more expanded clones than CD4+ T cells. Relatively little clonal expansion, among the lowest observed, appeared in partial responders at 0.1-3.0 mg/kg.

The assay was immunoSEQ multiplex PCR, and TCRdb's table has in-frame clones only and misses some. Seen here are about 120,000 clones, roughly nine tenths observed once, and the top ten hold less than 0.35%. The chain uses TRBV7-8 and TRBJ2-2, with D hard to call. Source: CD4+ or CD8+ T cells sorted from blood, taken in a trial of the OX40 agonist ivuxolimab. The sequence derives from an adult with an advanced solid tumor such as melanoma, head and neck, liver or kidney cancer. DNA of the CDR3: TGTGCCAGCAGCTCTTTCGGGGAGCTGTTTTTT. This encodes CASSSFGELFF.